This TCR beta chain was sequenced in a study of shared clonotypes between healthy human individuals. Selected positively for CCR7 and CD45RO-negative, naive CD8 cells excluded terminally differentiated effector memory CD45RA+ cells. The input for sorted-subset replicate PCRs was approximately 200 ng DNA, 30,000 or so T cell genomes. The repertoire was sequenced with immunoSEQ multiplex PCR; TCRdb's copy has only in-frame clones and lacks some. The sample consists of around 2.1 million clones, around 93% of them appearing once. Sequenced material: naive CD8+ T cells from PBMCs. The TCR was taken from a man younger than 35 in good health. Some clones in this sample may be carry-over from other donors' samples.

In nucleotides, the CDR3 is TGTGCCAGTAGTCCCCTCGGAGGGGGGCTGAATCAGCCCCAGCATTTT. This encodes CASSPLGGGLNQPQHF. The chain carries TRBV19 and TRBJ1-5; possibly TRBD1 for D (6 bases). Trimming cost V 5 bases and J 4 bases, with 18 bases left between them. The CDR3 has 16 residues. CDR1 is LNHDA and CDR2 is SQIVND in the germline V gene (reference sequence).